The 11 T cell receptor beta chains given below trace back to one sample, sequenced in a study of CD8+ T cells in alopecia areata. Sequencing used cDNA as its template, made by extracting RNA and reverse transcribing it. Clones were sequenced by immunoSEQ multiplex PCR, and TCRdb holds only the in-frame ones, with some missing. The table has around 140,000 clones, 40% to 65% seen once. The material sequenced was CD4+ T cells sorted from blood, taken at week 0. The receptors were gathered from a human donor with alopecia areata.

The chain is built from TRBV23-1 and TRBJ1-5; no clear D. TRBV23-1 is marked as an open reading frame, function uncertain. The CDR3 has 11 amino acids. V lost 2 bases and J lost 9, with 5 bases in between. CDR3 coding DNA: TGCGCCAGCAGTCAACGGCCGCCCCAGCATTTT. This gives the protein CASSQRPPQHF.

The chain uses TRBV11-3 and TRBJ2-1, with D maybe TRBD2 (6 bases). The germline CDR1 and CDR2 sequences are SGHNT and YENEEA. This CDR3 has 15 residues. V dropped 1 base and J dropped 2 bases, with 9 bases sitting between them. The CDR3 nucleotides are TGTGCCAGCAGCTTAGTGCGGGATCCCTACAATGAGCAGTTCTTC. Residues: CASSLVRDPYNEQFF.

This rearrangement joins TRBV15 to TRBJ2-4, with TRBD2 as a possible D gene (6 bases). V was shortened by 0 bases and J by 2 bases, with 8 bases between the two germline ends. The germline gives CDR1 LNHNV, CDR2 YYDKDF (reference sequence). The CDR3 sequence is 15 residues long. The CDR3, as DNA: TGTGCCACCAGCAGAGATAGCGGATCCAAAAACATTCAGTACTTC. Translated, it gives CATSRDSGSKNIQYF.

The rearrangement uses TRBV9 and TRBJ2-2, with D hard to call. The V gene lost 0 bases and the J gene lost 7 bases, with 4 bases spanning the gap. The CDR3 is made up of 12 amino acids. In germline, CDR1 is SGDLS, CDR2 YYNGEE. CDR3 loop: CASSVGHGELFF. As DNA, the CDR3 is TGTGCCAGCAGCGTAGGACACGGGGAGCTGTTTTTT.

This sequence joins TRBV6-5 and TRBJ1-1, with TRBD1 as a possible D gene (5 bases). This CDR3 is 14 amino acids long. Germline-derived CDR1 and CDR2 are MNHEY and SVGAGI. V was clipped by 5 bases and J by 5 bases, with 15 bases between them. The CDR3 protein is CASSGTRAGTEAFF. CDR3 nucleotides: TGTGCCAGCAGTGGAACCAGGGCAGGGACTGAAGCTTTCTTT.

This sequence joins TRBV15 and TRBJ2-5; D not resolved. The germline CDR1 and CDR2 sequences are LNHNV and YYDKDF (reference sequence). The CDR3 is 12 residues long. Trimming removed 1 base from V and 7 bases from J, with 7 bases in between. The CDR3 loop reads CATSRGAGTQYF. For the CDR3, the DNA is TGTGCCACCAGCAGAGGGGCTGGGACCCAGTACTTC.

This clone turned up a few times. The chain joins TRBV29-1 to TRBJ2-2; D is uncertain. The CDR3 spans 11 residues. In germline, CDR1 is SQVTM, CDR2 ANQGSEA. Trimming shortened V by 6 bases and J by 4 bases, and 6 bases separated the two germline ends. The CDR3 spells CSVRTTGELFF. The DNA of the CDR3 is TGCAGCGTACGGACCACCGGGGAGCTGTTTTTT.

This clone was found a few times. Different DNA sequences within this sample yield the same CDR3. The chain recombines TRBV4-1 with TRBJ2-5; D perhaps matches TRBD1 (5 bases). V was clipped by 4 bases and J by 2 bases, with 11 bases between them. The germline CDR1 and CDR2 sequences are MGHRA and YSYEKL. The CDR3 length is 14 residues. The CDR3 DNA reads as TGCGCCAGCAGCCTTAAGACAGAGCAAGAGACCCAGTACTTC. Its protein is CASSLKTEQETQYF.

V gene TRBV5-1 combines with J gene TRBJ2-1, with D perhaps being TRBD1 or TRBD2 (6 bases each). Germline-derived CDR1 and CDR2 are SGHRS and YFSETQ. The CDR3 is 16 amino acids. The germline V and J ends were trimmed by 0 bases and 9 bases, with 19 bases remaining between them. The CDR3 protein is CASSLEGGPNPGEQFF. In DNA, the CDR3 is TGCGCCAGCAGCTTGGAGGGGGGTCCGAATCCCGGTGAGCAGTTCTTC.

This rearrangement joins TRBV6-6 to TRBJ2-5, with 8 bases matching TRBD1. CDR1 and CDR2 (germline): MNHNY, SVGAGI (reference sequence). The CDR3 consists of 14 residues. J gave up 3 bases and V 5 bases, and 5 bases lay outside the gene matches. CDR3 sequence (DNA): TGTGCCAGCAGTCCCCCGGGACAGGAAGAGACCCAGTACTTC. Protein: CASSPPGQEETQYF.

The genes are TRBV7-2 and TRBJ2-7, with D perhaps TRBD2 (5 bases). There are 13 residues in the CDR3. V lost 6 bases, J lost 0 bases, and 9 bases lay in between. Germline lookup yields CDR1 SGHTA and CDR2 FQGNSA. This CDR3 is CASSRGSSYEQYF. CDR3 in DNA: TGTGCCAGCAGTCGAGGGAGCTCCTACGAGCAGTACTTC.